A selection of T cell receptor beta chains follows, all from one sample in a study of blood T cells in healthy people across ages. TCRdb passed the 5' RACE reads through MiXCR, listing each CDR3 protein once. The table lists around 1.5 million distinct CDR3 sequences, around 55% of them singletons, with 5.5% to 8% in the top ten. The sequencing sample was made of blood. These TCRs come from a man aged 18 to 30 in good health. CDR3s include the opening cysteine and the closing phenylalanine or tryptophan. A D gene is named only where the DNA matches it firmly. Clone size is not always given. Where it is, it says once, few, many or a class for expanded clones.

TRBJ1-4,.,TRBD1,TRBV15,CATSRGQGDQHNEKLFF,TGTGCCACCAGCAGAGGTCAGGGGGACCAACATAATGAAAAACTGTTTTTT
TRBJ2-5,.,.,TRBV11-2,CASSSSRMMETQYF,TGTGCCAGCAGCTCATCCCGGATGATGGAGACCCAGTACTTC
TRBJ2-3,.,.,TRBV6-4,CASSEEEEITSFRTDTQYF,TGTGCCAGCAGTGAGGAAGAGGAAATTACCTCTTTTAGGACAGATACGCAGTATTTT
TRBJ2-4,few,.,TRBV12-3/TRBV12-4,CASSSKLWGEQYF,TGTGCCAGCAGTTCAAAACTTTGGGGGGAGCAGTACTTC
TRBJ2-2,.,.,TRBV10-3,CAISGGTANTGELFF,TGTGCCATCAGTGGCGGGACGGCGAACACCGGGGAGCTGTTTTTT
TRBJ2-7,.,.,TRBV20-1,CSALGGYEQYF,TGCAGTGCCCTTGGGGGCTACGAGCAGTACTTC
TRBJ2-6,.,.,TRBV20-1,CSASAGVKKSGANVLTF,TGCAGTGCTAGTGCCGGGGTTAAGAAGTCTGGGGCCAACGTCCTGACTTTC
TRBJ1-5,.,.,TRBV12-3/TRBV12-4,CASSLDLFGGPQHF,TGTGCCAGCAGTTTAGATCTATTTGGGGGGCCCCAGCATTTT
TRBJ2-5,.,TRBD2,TRBV6-6,CASTLGRLAGEEETQYF,TGTGCCAGCACCCTCGGCCGGCTAGCGGGAGAGGAAGAGACCCAGTACTTC
TRBJ2-5,few,.,TRBV14,CASSQASGRQETQYF,TGTGCCAGCAGCCAAGCTTCGGGCCGCCAAGAGACCCAGTACTTC
TRBJ2-5,.,.,TRBV7-9,CASSFPDSQETQYF,TGTGCCAGCAGCTTCCCGGACAGCCAAGAGACCCAGTACTTC
TRBJ1-2,few,.,TRBV7-6,CASSLHRTYGYTF,TGTGCCAGCAGCCTGCACAGGACTTATGGCTACACCTTC
TRBJ1-2,.,TRBD1,TRBV7-2,CASNLIDLGQGDLYGYTF,TGTGCCAGCAACTTAATAGATTTGGGGCAGGGGGACCTCTATGGCTACACCTTC
TRBJ1-2,.,TRBD1,TRBV29-1,CSVGQGGDYGYTF,TGCAGCGTTGGACAGGGGGGGGACTATGGCTACACCTTC
TRBJ1-1,.,.,TRBV29-1,CSSRDPERTEAFF,TGCTCCAGCCGGGACCCCGAAAGGACTGAAGCTTTCTTT
TRBJ2-5,.,.,TRBV28,CARRDFPPDHSLWGLQETQYF,TGTGCCAGAAGAGATTTTCCCCCCGATCACTCGCTGTGGGGTTTACAAGAGACCCAGTACTTC
TRBJ2-7,.,.,TRBV20-1,CSAQVVYEQYF,TGCAGTGCTCAAGTAGTATACGAGCAGTACTTC
TRBJ2-3,.,.,TRBV27,CASGAVHTDTQYF,TGTGCCAGCGGAGCGGTGCACACAGATACGCAGTATTTT
TRBJ2-6,few,TRBD1,TRBV5-1,CASSLDRGYGANVLTF,TGCGCCAGCAGCCTGGACAGGGGTTATGGGGCCAACGTCCTGACTTTC
TRBJ2-3,many,.,TRBV20-1,CSARDQLRSTTDTQYF,TGCAGTGCTAGAGATCAACTACGGAGTACCACAGATACGCAGTATTTT
TRBJ2-3,few,TRBD1,TRBV6-5,CASTQSRQGGTDTQYF,TGTGCCAGCACCCAGTCACGACAGGGTGGCACAGATACGCAGTATTTT
TRBJ2-3,.,TRBD2,TRBV18,CASSPPGLPFGDTQYF,TGTGCCAGCTCACCACCGGGACTACCTTTTGGAGATACGCAGTATTTT
TRBJ2-7,.,.,TRBV19,CASSIRRSYEQYF,TGTGCCAGTAGTATTCGACGCAGCTACGAGCAGTACTTC
TRBJ2-7,.,TRBD2,TRBV7-9,CANSLGAGAFYEQYF,TGTGCCAACAGCCTAGGGGCGGGAGCCTTCTACGAGCAGTACTTC
TRBJ1-1,.,.,TRBV30,CAWRRKTEAFF,TGTGCCTGGAGGAGAAAAACTGAAGCTTTCTTT
TRBJ1-5,.,.,TRBV6-1,CASSGDCSGGQPQHF,TGTGCCAGCAGTGGGGACTGTAGCGGTGGTCAGCCCCAGCATTTT
TRBJ2-7,few,.,TRBV11-2,CASSFGGGPRYEQYF,TGTGCCAGCAGCTTCGGAGGTGGGCCCCGATACGAGCAGTACTTC
TRBJ2-1,few,.,TRBV30,CAWSHNEQFF,TGTGCCTGGAGTCACAATGAGCAGTTCTTC
TRBJ2-1,.,.,TRBV29-1,CSVEDRGRNEQFF,TGCAGCGTTGAAGATCGGGGCCGTAATGAGCAGTTCTTC
TRBJ2-1,few,TRBD2,TRBV15,CATSKMLAGVYNEQFF,TGTGCCACCAGCAAAATGCTAGCGGGAGTATACAATGAGCAGTTCTTC
TRBJ1-2,.,TRBD1,TRBV4-2,CASSQPRDRVGDGYTF,TGTGCCAGCAGCCAACCTCGGGACAGGGTGGGAGACGGCTACACCTTC
TRBJ2-5,.,.,TRBV29-1,CSVRLDNEQYF,TGCAGCGTTCGACTAGACAATGAGCAGTACTTC
TRBJ2-5,.,.,TRBV29-1,CLTLVRSEGTQYF,TGCCTTACTTTAGTAAGGTCGGAGGGGACCCAGTACTTC
TRBJ2-3,.,.,TRBV10-2,CASSEMTADTQYF,TGCGCCAGCAGTGAGATGACAGCAGATACGCAGTATTTT
TRBJ2-2,few,TRBD1,TRBV12-3/TRBV12-4,CASSFDRGNTGELFF,TGTGCCAGCAGTTTCGACAGGGGTAATACCGGGGAGCTGTTTTTT
TRBJ2-7,.,.,TRBV20-1,CSAIGPRELYEQYF,TGCAGTGCTATCGGCCCTAGGGAACTCTACGAGCAGTACTTC
TRBJ2-3,.,TRBD2,TRBV20-1,CSAGPSLAGEVTDTQYF,TGCAGTGCTGGCCCCTCCTTAGCGGGAGAGGTCACAGATACGCAGTATTTT
TRBJ2-7,.,.,TRBV18,CASSPEQGYNEQYF,TGTGCCAGCTCACCAGAGCAGGGGTATAACGAGCAGTACTTC
TRBJ1-5,.,.,TRBV6-1,CASSPGVRSNQPQHF,TGTGCCAGCAGTCCGGGGGTGAGGAGCAATCAGCCCCAGCATTTT
TRBJ2-1,.,.,TRBV11-2,CASNLARTESNEQFF,TGTGCCAGCAACTTAGCAAGGACGGAGAGCAATGAGCAGTTCTTC
TRBJ1-5,few,.,TRBV29-1,CSVAGQPNQPQHF,TGCAGCGTTGCCGGACAGCCCAATCAGCCCCAGCATTTT